This T cell receptor beta chain was identified in a study of T cells after yellow fever vaccination. This clonotype was recorded many times. What it binds is unknown. From the 5' RACE reads, TCRdb called clonotypes with MiXCR, one entry per CDR3 protein. The repertoire includes just over 300,000 distinct CDR3 sequences, 3.6% of them detected once, and around a quarter sits in the top ten. Study-wide results and limits: Among primary-vaccination clones, most reappeared after the booster, at approximately 96% for CD4 and around 91% for CD8.

The trim removed 1 base at V and 2 bases at J, leaving 3 bases unmatched. The CDR3 is made up of 17 amino acids. Germline lookup yields CDR1 MNHEY and CDR2 SMNVEV (reference sequence). The sequencing used PBMCs, collected on the day of the yellow fever booster vaccination. The receptor comes from a man between 18 and 35 years old who received the YFV17D yellow fever vaccine. The chain couples TRBV27 to TRBJ2-3; 13 positions match TRBD2. The CDR3 coding sequence is TGTGCCAGCAGTTTATTGGGACTAGCGGGGTTCACAGATACGCAGTATTTT. Amino acid sequence: CASSLLGLAGFTDTQYF.